This T cell receptor (beta chain) derives from a study of blood T cell repertoires in COVID-19 (dated by TCRdb to the early 2020s). Background on the whole study: Collaborator samples came from the United States, Italy and Spain and covered acute and convalescent phases of COVID-19. The prospective study material was composed of cDNA or gDNA derived from T cells, B-cell-depleted T cells, or PBMCs. Subjects who had been exposed to COVID-19, were actively infected with it, or had recovered from it provided the deeply sampled blood TCRbeta repertoires that made up the dataset. The repertoires were made available in a free public database intended to serve as a resource for research on the immune response to SARS-CoV-2. Samples came from the ongoing ImmuneRACE study (first 160 participants) plus 1,254 subjects from 6 global collaborators. Sample metadata almost always included a de-identified subject ID, COVID-19 status, age in years and sex. Where HLA class I and class II types were available, the types were taken from metadata supplied by the sample provider, not from assay-based typing.

On this clone: The specificity of this receptor is unknown. The input lacks base qualities; no much larger clone sits a single base away.

The collaborating institutions used their own protocols to collect whole blood in K2EDTA tubes. For TCRbeta analysis, collaborators shipped samples as frozen whole blood, isolated PBMCs, or DNA extracted from either of those sample types. The CDR1 and CDR2 encoded by the germline V gene are SGHTA and FQGNSA. The CDR3 runs 16 residues from the cysteine to the phenylalanine. The read is trimmed to its CDR3 DNA, 48 bases read in frame from base 1. The V end loses 7 bases and the J end loses 7 bases, and a stretch of 23 bases separates them. TCRbeta CDR3 regions were amplified from genomic DNA by means of the immunoSEQ Assay, a bias-controlled multiplex PCR. As for the authors' bioinformatics: The number of nucleated cells in each sample was estimated by amplification of reference gene primers within the assay. To quantify the absolute abundance of each unique TCRbeta CDR3 rearrangement, sequence reads were collapsed and filtered. For each sample, productive Simpson clonality was calculated by taking the square root of Simpson's diversity index across productive rearrangements. What TCRdb holds here is the immuneACCESS table cut down to in-frame rearrangements. Part of the clones is not present; checked against another copy, under half of the missing clones reflect an unresolved V gene, and the others are unexplained. V and J calls and clone size come straight from that table; D and trimming were deduced from the DNA. The sample data list 60,000 to 100,000 clones, and 85% to 90% of these were observed just once. Approximately 4.5% of the sample lies in the top ten.

What the work shows at the level of the full study, not this receptor alone: How much clinical and demographic metadata was included differed by source and by participant, and the metadata was provided uncurated.

The TCR sequence derives from a man aged 50 or older with active COVID-19. The sequenced sample was peripheral blood. The chain joins TRBV7-2 to TRBJ2-1, with TRBD2 tentatively as D gene (6 bases match). The DNA sequence reads TGTGCCAGCATCGGACGGCCGGGACTGAATTTAAATGAGCAGTTCTTC. This sequence encodes CASIGRPGLNLNEQFF.